The source of this T cell receptor beta chain is a study of blood T cell repertoires in COVID-19. Study overall: Samples of COVID-19 (acute and convalescent) were obtained from the United States, Italy and Spain. From T cells, B-cell-depleted T cells, or PBMCs came the material, which was cDNA or gDNA.

CDR1 and CDR2 from the germline V gene are DFQATT and SNEGSKA (reference sequence). Trimming removed 3 bases at V and 1 base at J, with 11 bases between. The CDR3 is made up of 14 amino acids. In the original processing: Estimates of nucleated cell counts were drawn from the amplification of reference gene primers. TCRdb's copy holds only in-frame clones and misses some; the assay was immunoSEQ multiplex PCR. V and J calls and clone size are as listed in that table; D and trimming were resolved from the DNA. The repertoire consists of some 48,000 clones, with approximately 89% occurring once and the leading ten covering around 30%.

This chain links TRBV20-1 with TRBJ2-3; possible D gene TRBD2, 5 bases. The sequence came from a woman older than 75 with acute or convalescent COVID-19. The sequencing sample was made of peripheral blood. The CDR3 here is CSASSAFGTDTQYF. The CDR3 DNA reads TGCAGTGCTAGTAGCGCCTTCGGCACAGATACGCAGTATTTT.